The clone carrying this T cell receptor (beta chain) was seen many times. Its antigen is still unknown. The data were obtained in a study of CD8 T cells in ankylosing spondylitis. General study points: In ankylosing spondylitis patients, matched synovial fluid reportedly showed significant enrichment of disease-linked clones. Certain motif variants had earlier been reported in reactive arthritis synovial fluid and blood. For ankylosing spondylitis blood, a TCR beta motif of under ten highly homologous variants appeared characteristic.

For TCR beta, libraries came from quantitative 5'-RACE with molecular barcodes. TCRdb reprocessed the 5' RACE reads with MiXCR, giving one entry per CDR3 protein. This repertoire shows around 210,000 distinct CDR3 sequences, approximately 7.6% found once; its top ten account for around 5.1%. The CDR3 extends over 16 amino acids. Germline V gene lookup returns CDR1 SGHTA and CDR2 FQGNSA. V lost 5 bases and J lost 2, with 18 bases in between. This receptor was taken from a female donor with ankylosing spondylitis or in good health (not recorded which). The sample comprised blood, either unsorted or a sorted T cell fraction (not recorded which). The chain carries TRBV7-2 and TRBJ2-5; the D gene is possibly TRBD2 (6 bases). CDR3 sequence: CASSPLGQRVQETQYF. The CDR3 region has the DNA TGTGCCAGCAGCCCCCTCGGGCAGCGGGTGCAAGAGACCCAGTACTTC.